The entry that follows covers one TCR beta chain sequence. The CDR3 length is 13 residues. Germline V gene lookup returns CDR1 SQVTM and CDR2 ANQGSEA. Trimming removed 5 bases at V and 0 bases at J, with 11 bases between. MiXCR, run by TCRdb on the 5' RACE reads, gives a single entry per CDR3 protein. The data show 200,000 to 250,000 distinct CDR3 sequences, with 27% seen just once and about 10% held by the top ten. This sample is drawn from a study of T-cell memory formation after mild COVID-19. On the study more broadly: Across donors, TCR clusters were largely donor specific.

The sequenced material came from PBMCs or a T cell subset sorted from them (not recorded which). The chain carries TRBV29-1 and TRBJ2-7; D gene unclear. This clonotype originated in an adult woman who had mild COVID-19 (a few samples of this study predate the infection). Cell type and time point are not known. CDR3 DNA: TGCAGCGTTACCGCAGAAATCTCCTACGAGCAGTACTTC. This encodes CSVTAEISYEQYF.